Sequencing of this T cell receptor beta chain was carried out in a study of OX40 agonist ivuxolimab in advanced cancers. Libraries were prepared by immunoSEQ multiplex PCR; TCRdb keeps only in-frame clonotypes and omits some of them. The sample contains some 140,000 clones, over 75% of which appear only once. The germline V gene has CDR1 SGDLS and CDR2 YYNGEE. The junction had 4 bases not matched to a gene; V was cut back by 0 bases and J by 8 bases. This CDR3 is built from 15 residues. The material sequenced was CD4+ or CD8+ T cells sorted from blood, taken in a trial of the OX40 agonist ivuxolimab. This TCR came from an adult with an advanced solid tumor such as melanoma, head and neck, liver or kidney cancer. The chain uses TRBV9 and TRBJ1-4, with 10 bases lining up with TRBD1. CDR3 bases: TGTGCCAGCAGCGTAGGGACAGGGGGTCGAGAAAAACTGTTTTTT. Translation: CASSVGTGGREKLFF.